This TCR beta chain comes out of a study of CD8+ T cells in alopecia areata. On the study more broadly: The study gave tofacitinib for 6 to 18 months, then 6 months off drug. Study-level findings and limits: Clonality exceeded that of normal scalp in lesional scalp, most notably in alopecia totalis/universalis. Scalp and blood samples kept many expanded lesional clones throughout tofacitinib. Besides other cells, scalp samples also yield sequences of resident alphabeta T cells from normal skin.

The treatment: oral pan-JAK inhibitor, 5-10 mg twice daily. The sequencing template was cDNA reverse transcribed from extracted RNA. Data came from immunoSEQ multiplex PCR; TCRdb stores just in-frame clones and leaves some out. This sample has under 150,000 clones, with 82% found just once. This clone was detected only a few times. What it recognizes is unknown. A read error is likely here: a far larger clone is one base away. Germline V gene data show CDR1 as SGHAT and CDR2 as FQDESV (reference sequence). The trim removed 5 bases at V and 5 bases at J, leaving 10 bases unmatched. This CDR3 contains 15 residues.

The receptor was derived from a human donor with alopecia areata. This sample comprised CD8+ T cells sorted from blood, obtained at week 4, from a patient treated with tofacitinib. The chain carries TRBV11-1 and TRBJ1-2, with TRBD1 matching 8 bases. The CDR3 sequence: CASSQDRTGQYGYTF. In nucleotides, the CDR3 is TGTGCCAGCAGCCAAGATAGGACAGGGCAATATGGCTACACCTTC.